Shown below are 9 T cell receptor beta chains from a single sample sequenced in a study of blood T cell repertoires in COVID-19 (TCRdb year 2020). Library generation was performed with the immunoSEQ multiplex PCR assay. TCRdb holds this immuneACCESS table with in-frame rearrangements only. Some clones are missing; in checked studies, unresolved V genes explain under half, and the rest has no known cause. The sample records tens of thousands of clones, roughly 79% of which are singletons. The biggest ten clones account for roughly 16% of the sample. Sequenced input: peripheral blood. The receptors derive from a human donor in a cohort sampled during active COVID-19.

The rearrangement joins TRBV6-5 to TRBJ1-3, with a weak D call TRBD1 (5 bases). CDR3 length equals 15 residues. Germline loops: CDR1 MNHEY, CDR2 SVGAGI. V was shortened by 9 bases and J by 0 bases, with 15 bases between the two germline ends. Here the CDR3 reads CASLGGVYSGNTIYF. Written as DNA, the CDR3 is TGTGCCAGTCTGGGGGGGGTCTACTCTGGAAACACCATATATTTT.

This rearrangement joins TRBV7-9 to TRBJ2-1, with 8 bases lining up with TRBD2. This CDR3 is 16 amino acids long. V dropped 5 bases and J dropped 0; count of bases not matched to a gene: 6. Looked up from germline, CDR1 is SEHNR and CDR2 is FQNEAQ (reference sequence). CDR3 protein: CASSHKSGSSYNEQFF. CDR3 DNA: TGTGCCAGCAGCCACAAGAGCGGGAGCTCCTACAATGAGCAGTTCTTC.

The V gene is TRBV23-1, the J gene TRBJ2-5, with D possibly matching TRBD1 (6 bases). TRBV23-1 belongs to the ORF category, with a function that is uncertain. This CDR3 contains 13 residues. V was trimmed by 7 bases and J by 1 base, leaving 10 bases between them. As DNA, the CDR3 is TGCGCCAGCACACAGGGCGGCCAAGAGACCCAGTACTTC. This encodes CASTQGGQETQYF.

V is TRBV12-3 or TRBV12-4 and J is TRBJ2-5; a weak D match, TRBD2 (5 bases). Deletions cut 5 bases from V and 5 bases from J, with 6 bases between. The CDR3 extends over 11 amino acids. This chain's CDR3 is CASSRTETQYF. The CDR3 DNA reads TGTGCCAGCAGTAGGACTGAGACCCAGTACTTC.

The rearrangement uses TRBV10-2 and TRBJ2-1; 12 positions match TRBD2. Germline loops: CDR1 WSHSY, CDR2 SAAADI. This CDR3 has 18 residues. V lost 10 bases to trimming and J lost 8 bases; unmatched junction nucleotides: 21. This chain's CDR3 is CATGQGVWLAGGPYEQFF. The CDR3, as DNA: TGCGCCACCGGACAGGGAGTTTGGCTAGCGGGAGGGCCGTATGAGCAGTTCTTC.

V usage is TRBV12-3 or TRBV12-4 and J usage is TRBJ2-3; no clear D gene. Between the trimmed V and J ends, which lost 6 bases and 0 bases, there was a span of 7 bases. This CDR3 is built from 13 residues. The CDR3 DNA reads TGTGCCAGCAGGAAACAGAGCACAGATACGCAGTATTTT. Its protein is CASRKQSTDTQYF.

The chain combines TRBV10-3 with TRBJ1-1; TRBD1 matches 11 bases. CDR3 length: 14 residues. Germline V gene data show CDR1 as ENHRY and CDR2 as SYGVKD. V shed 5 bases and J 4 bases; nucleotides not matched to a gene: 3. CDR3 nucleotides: TGTGCCATCAGTTACGGGACAGGGGGCACTGAAGCTTTCTTT. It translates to CAISYGTGGTEAFF.

CDR3 residues: CASSVPNGPQHF. In DNA, the CDR3 is TGTGCCAGCAGCGTACCGAACGGGCCCCAGCATTTT. The V call is TRBV11-1, the J call TRBJ1-5; D ambiguous. V lost 5 bases to trimming and J lost 9 bases, with 11 bases between them. Germline loops: CDR1 SGHAT, CDR2 FQDESV (reference sequence). The CDR3 consists of 12 residues.

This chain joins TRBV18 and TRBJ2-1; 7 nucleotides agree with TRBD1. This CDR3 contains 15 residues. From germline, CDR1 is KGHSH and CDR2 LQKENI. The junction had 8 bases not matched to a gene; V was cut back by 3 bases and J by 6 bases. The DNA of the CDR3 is TGTGCCAGCTCACCGAGGGGGCGATCGGTCAATGAGCAGTTCTTC. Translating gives CASSPRGRSVNEQFF.